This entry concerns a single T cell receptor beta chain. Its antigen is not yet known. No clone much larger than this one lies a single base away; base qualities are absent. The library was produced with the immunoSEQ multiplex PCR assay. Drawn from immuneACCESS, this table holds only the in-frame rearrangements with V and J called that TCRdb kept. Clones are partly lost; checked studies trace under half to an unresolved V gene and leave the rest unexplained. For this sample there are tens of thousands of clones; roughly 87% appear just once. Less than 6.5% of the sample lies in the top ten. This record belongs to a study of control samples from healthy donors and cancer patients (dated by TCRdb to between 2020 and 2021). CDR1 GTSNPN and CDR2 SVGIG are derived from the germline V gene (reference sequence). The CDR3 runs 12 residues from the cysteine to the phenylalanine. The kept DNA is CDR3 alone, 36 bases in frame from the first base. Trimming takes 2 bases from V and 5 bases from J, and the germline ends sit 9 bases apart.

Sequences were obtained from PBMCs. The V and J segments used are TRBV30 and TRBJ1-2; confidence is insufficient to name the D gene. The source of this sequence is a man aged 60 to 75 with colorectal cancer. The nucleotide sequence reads TGTGCCTGGAGTCCGGCGGAGTATGGCTACACCTTC. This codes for CAWSPAEYGYTF.